Listed below are T cell receptor beta chains from one sample, sequenced in a study of blood T cell repertoires in COVID-19. Some clones are missing from TCRdb's copy, which holds only in-frame ones; the method was immunoSEQ multiplex PCR. The data hold roughly 200,000 clones, with 86% observed a single time. The sample taken for sequencing was PBMCs or T cells enriched from blood (not recorded which). All receptors come from a woman aged 40 to 55 in a cohort exposed to, infected with or recovered from COVID-19 (not recorded which). Both conserved end residues are part of each CDR3. D genes are given only for firm matches. Some rows have no size entry. The others give once, few or many, or a class for an expanded clone.

J gene | CDR3 length | clone size | D gene | V gene | CDR3 protein | CDR3 DNA
TRBJ2-7 | 11 | . | . | TRBV20-1 | CSARVRYEQYF | TGCAGTGCTAGAGTTCGCTACGAGCAGTACTTC
TRBJ1-2 | 15 | . | TRBD1 | TRBV10-2 | CASSTSRTGGSGYTF | TGCGCCAGCAGTACTTCCAGGACAGGGGGCAGTGGCTACACCTTC
TRBJ1-2 | 16 | . | . | TRBV6-5 | CASSYNGPGQNYGYTF | TGTGCCAGCAGTTACAATGGTCCAGGGCAAAACTATGGCTACACCTTC
TRBJ2-1 | 16 | once | TRBD2 | TRBV7-6 | CASSPERDSRGNEQFF | TGTGCCAGCAGCCCAGAGCGGGACTCACGGGGCAATGAGCAGTTCTTC
TRBJ1-4 | 15 | . | . | TRBV28 | CASRPYSSGAEKLFF | TGTGCCAGCAGGCCTTACAGCTCTGGGGCGGAAAAACTGTTTTTT
TRBJ1-1 | 15 | . | . | TRBV9 | CASSVGGPWNTEAFF | TGTGCCAGCAGCGTAGGGGGCCCGTGGAACACTGAAGCTTTCTTT
TRBJ2-7 | 12 | . | . | TRBV2 | CASREGRYEQYF | TGTGCCAGCAGGGAGGGGCGGTACGAGCAGTACTTC
TRBJ2-7 | 15 | . | . | TRBV9 | CASSLSGGQTYEQYF | TGTGCCAGCAGCCTCTCCGGGGGGCAGACCTACGAGCAGTACTTC
TRBJ1-4 | 13 | . | . | TRBV27 | CASSLSHEEKLFF | TGTGCCAGCAGTTTATCGCACGAGGAAAAACTGTTTTTT
TRBJ2-5 | 14 | . | TRBD2 | TRBV13 | CASSPTSGRQTQYF | TGTGCCAGCAGCCCAACTAGCGGGAGACAGACCCAGTACTTC
TRBJ2-3 | 13 | . | . | TRBV5-1 | CASSSLYTDTQYF | TGCGCCAGCAGCTCCCTATACACAGATACGCAGTATTTT
TRBJ1-4 | 16 | . | . | TRBV27 | CASSPTPWEGREKLFF | TGTGCCAGCAGCCCAACCCCCTGGGAGGGGAGGGAAAAACTGTTTTTT
TRBJ1-1 | 13 | . | . | TRBV12-5 | CASGLADRLEAFF | TGTGCTAGTGGTTTGGCTGACAGACTTGAAGCTTTCTTT
TRBJ1-2 | 13 | . | . | TRBV4-1 | CASSHPGARGYTF | TGCGCCAGCAGCCACCCCGGAGCTAGGGGCTACACCTTC
TRBJ2-2 | 16 | . | TRBD2 | TRBV7-6 | CASSGELAGGTGELFF | TGTGCCAGCAGCGGCGAGCTAGCGGGGGGAACCGGGGAGCTGTTTTTT
TRBJ1-2 | 15 | . | . | TRBV3-1/TRBV3-2 | CASSQGPTGPYGYTF | TGTGCCAGCAGCCAAGGTCCCACAGGGCCCTATGGCTACACCTTC
TRBJ1-1 | 13 | . | . | TRBV10-3 | CAISEQGYTEAFF | TGTGCCATCAGTGAGCAGGGGTACACTGAAGCTTTCTTT
TRBJ1-1 | 14 | . | . | TRBV12-5 | CASGRGEVNTEAFF | TGTGCTAGTGGCAGAGGGGAGGTGAACACTGAAGCTTTCTTT
TRBJ2-5 | 13 | few | . | TRBV5-1 | CASSTLTEETQYF | TGCGCCAGCAGCACCCTGACAGAAGAGACCCAGTACTTC
TRBJ1-1 | 13 | . | . | TRBV29-1 | CSVETGKATEAFF | TGCAGCGTTGAAACAGGAAAAGCCACTGAAGCTTTCTTT
TRBJ2-3 | 20 | . | TRBD2 | TRBV4-1 | CASSPRGWTSGGPPADTQYF | TGCGCCAGCAGCCCACGCGGCTGGACTAGCGGGGGACCCCCCGCAGATACGCAGTATTTT
TRBJ1-2 | 15 | . | TRBD1 | TRBV19 | CASSTWDRSNYGYTF | TGTGCCAGTAGTACTTGGGACAGATCAAACTATGGCTACACCTTC
TRBJ1-5 | 14 | . | TRBD1 | TRBV6-5 | CASSPDRVNQPQHF | TGTGCCAGCAGTCCTGACAGGGTCAATCAGCCCCAGCATTTT
TRBJ2-2 | 16 | . | . | TRBV5-1 | CASSLGAGTNTGELFF | TGCGCCAGCAGCTTGGGGGCAGGGACGAACACCGGGGAGCTGTTTTTT
TRBJ2-7 | 15 | . | TRBD2 | TRBV9 | CASSPGTSGAYERYF | TGTGCCAGCAGCCCAGGGACTAGCGGGGCCTACGAGCGGTACTTC
TRBJ1-1 | 14 | . | . | TRBV10-3 | CAITAEVTNTEAFF | TGTGCCATCACAGCAGAGGTTACTAACACTGAAGCTTTCTTT
TRBJ2-2 | 14 | . | TRBD1 | TRBV10-1 | CASTPGQGSGELFF | TGCGCCAGCACCCCTGGACAGGGGTCCGGGGAGCTGTTTTTT
TRBJ1-2 | 15 | . | TRBD1 | TRBV2 | CASSEAGAGGYGYTF | TGTGCCAGCAGTGAAGCGGGTGCAGGGGGCTATGGCTACACCTTC
TRBJ2-7 | 15 | . | TRBD2 | TRBV5-4 | CASSLAGTRTYEQYF | TGTGCCAGCAGCTTGGCTGGGACTAGAACGTACGAGCAGTACTTC
TRBJ1-2 | 13 | . | . | TRBV25-1 | CASRDSVSLDYTF | TGTGCCAGCAGGGACAGCGTTTCCCTTGACTACACCTTC
TRBJ1-3 | 15 | few | TRBD1 | TRBV23-1 | CASSHPDRGHDTIYF | TGCGCCAGCAGTCACCCTGACAGGGGGCACGACACCATATATTTT
TRBJ1-2 | 15 | few | TRBD1 | TRBV7-8 | CASSRRRTGVYGYTF | TGTGCCAGCAGCCGAAGACGAACAGGGGTCTATGGCTACACCTTC